This T cell receptor (beta chain) was sequenced for a study of blood T cell repertoires in COVID-19. Study as a whole: The samples span acute and convalescent COVID-19 from the United States, Italy and Spain. Sources were T cells, B-cell-depleted T cells, or PBMCs; the material itself was cDNA or gDNA.

In the authors' workflow: Researchers report that nucleated cell counts were estimated from reference gene primer amplification. Libraries were prepared by immunoSEQ multiplex PCR; TCRdb keeps only in-frame clonotypes and omits some of them. The DNA gave D and trimming, while V, J and clone size come from that table. Of roughly 81,000 clones in the sample, about nine tenths were seen once. With 6 bases removed from V and 0 bases from J, the gap between germline ends came to 12 bases. Per the germline V gene, CDR1 is SNHLY and CDR2 is FYNNEI. This CDR3 has 15 amino acids. The source of this sequence is a man aged 65 to 79 with active or convalescent COVID-19. J is TRBJ1-5 and V is TRBV2; D not certain. The material sequenced was peripheral blood. The CDR3 protein is CASRAGDYSNQPQHF. CDR3 bases: TGTGCCAGCAGGGCGGGCGATTATAGCAATCAGCCCCAGCATTTT.